This T cell receptor (beta chain) was retrieved from a study of OX40 agonist ivuxolimab in advanced cancers. In terms of the full investigation: The costimulatory receptor OX40 (CD134) was targeted by ivuxolimab, a fully human IgG2 agonistic monoclonal antibody. Three dose-escalation patients achieved partial responses, one with hepatocellular carcinoma and two with cutaneous melanoma. The paper reports the monotherapy dose-escalation portion (N of about 47 patients) of the phase I ivuxolimab trial. The point of sequencing TCRbeta in the periphery was to test whether ivuxolimab changed TCR sequence diversity and drove clonal T-cell expansion. Intravenous ivuxolimab was administered to patients every 2 weeks at six dose levels: 0.01, 0.1, 0.3, 1.5, 3 and 10 mg/kg. Among the roughly 52 dose-escalation patients, around 20 had hepatocellular carcinoma, about 15 melanoma, 9 renal cell carcinoma and 9 head and neck cancer. Patients were allowed to have had prior anti-PD-1, anti-PD-L1 or anti-CTLA-4 therapy, and about 40% of the dose-escalation patients had been treated with checkpoint inhibitors. In the dose-escalation cohort, over 65% of patients were male, and the mean age was approximately 64 years, with a range of roughly 23 to 85.

On the study overall, not on this receptor specifically: In partial responders in the 0.1-3.0 mg/kg groups, normalized peripheral clonal expansion was found to be among the lowest, especially among CD8+ T cells. Antigen specificity was not determined for the clonally expanded peripheral T cells. After ivuxolimab, CD8+ T cells had more expanded clones than CD4+ T cells on average. Clonal expansion of both CD4+ and CD8+ blood T cells was observed from baseline to week 6 at doses 0.1 to 3.0 mg/kg. Low levels of normalized T-cell clonal expansion were also seen in some patients who did not respond.

For CDR1 and CDR2, the germline V gene lists SNHLY and FYNNEI. V and J lose 6 bases and 0 bases, and a span of 12 bases separates them. The CDR3 sequence holds 15 residues, the cysteine and phenylalanine included. Only CDR3 DNA remains: 45 bases, in frame from the first base. To sequence the TCRbeta CDR3 region, genomic DNA was isolated from the sorted cells. The immunoSEQ Assay was used for sequencing of TCRbeta CDR3 regions. TCRdb provides this immuneACCESS table in a form limited to in-frame rearrangements. Some clones are lacking; in checked studies, under half of them reflect an unresolved V gene, and why the rest are absent is not known. Here the sample has fewer than 65,000 clones; more than 80% occur a single time. The leading ten clones occupy roughly 5.9% of the sample. Patients with autoimmune disease history or receiving systemic immunosuppression were excluded from the trial. Peripheral blood for TCR sequencing was drawn from every dose cohort at baseline, at cycle 4 day 1 and at cycle 7 day 1. Samples came from an open-label, multicenter, first-in-human phase I dose-escalation trial of ivuxolimab. Adults with locally advanced or metastatic melanoma, renal cell carcinoma, hepatocellular carcinoma or head and neck squamous cell carcinoma were enrolled in the trial. Before TCR sequencing, CD4+ T cells and CD8+ T cells from peripheral blood were sorted into separate populations.

With regard to this clone: No antigen is known for it. Base quality data are lacking; no much larger clone is found one base away.

This chain joins TRBV2 to TRBJ1-3, and the D gene may be TRBD1, 5 bases matching. This TCR derives from an adult with an advanced solid tumor such as melanoma, head and neck, liver or kidney cancer. This specimen consisted of CD4+ or CD8+ T cells sorted from blood, obtained in a trial of the OX40 agonist ivuxolimab. The DNA reads as follows: TGTGCCAGCAGGGGGACCGTTTTCTCTGGAAACACCATATATTTT. Translated, it reads CASRGTVFSGNTIYF.